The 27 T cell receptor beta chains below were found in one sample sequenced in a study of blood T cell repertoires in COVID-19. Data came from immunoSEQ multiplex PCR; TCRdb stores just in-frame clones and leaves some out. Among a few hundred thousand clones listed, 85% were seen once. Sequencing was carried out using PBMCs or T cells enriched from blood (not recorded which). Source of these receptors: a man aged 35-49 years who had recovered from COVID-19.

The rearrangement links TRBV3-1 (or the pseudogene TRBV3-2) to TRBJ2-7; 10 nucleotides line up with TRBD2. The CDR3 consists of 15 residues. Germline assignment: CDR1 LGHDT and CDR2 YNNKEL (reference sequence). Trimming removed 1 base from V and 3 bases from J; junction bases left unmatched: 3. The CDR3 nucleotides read TGTGCCAGCAGCCAAGTATTAGCGGGAGGCTACGAGCAGTACTTC. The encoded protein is CASSQVLAGGYEQYF.

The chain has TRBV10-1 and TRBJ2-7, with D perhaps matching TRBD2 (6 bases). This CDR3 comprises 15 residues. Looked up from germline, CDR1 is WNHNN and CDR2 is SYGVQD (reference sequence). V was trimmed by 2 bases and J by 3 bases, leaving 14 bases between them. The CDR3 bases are TGCGCCAGCAGTGAGGTGGAGGGCAGTAACTACGAGCAGTACTTC. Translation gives CASSEVEGSNYEQYF.

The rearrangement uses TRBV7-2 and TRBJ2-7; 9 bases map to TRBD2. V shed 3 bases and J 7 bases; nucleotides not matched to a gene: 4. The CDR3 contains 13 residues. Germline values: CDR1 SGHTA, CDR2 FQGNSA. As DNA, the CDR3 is TGTGCCAGCAGCTTCGGGCTAGCGGGAGAGCAGTACTTC. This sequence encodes CASSFGLAGEQYF.

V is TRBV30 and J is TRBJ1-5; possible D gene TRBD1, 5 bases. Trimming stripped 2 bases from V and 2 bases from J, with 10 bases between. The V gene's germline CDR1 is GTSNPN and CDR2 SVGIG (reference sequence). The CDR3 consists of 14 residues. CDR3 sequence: CAWSPIGGNQPQHF. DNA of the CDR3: TGTGCCTGGAGTCCCATAGGGGGCAATCAGCCCCAGCATTTT.

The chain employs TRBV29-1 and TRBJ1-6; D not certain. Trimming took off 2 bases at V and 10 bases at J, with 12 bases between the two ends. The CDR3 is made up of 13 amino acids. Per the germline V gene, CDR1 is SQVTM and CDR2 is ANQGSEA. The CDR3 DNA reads TGCAGCGTTGAAACGTCAGAGGGATCACCCCTCCACTTT. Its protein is CSVETSEGSPLHF. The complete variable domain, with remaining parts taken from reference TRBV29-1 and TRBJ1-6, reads SAVISQKPSRDICQRGTSLTIQCQVDSQVTMMFWYRQQPGQSLTLIATANQGSEATYESGFVIDKFPISRPNLTFSTLTVSNMSPEDSSIYLCSVETSEGSPLHFGNGTRLTVT.

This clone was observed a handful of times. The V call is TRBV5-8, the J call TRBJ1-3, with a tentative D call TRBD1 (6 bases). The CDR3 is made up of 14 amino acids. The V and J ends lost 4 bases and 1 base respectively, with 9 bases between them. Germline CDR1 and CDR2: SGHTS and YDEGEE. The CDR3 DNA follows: TGTGCCAGCAGCATCAGGGGTTCTGGAAACACCATATATTTT. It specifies CASSIRGSGNTIYF.

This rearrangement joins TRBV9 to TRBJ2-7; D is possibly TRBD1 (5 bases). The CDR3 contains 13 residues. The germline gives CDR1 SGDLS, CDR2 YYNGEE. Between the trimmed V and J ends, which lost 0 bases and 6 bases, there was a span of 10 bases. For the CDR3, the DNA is TGTGCCAGCAGCGTAGAGCCAGGGTCCGAGCAGTACTTC. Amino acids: CASSVEPGSEQYF.

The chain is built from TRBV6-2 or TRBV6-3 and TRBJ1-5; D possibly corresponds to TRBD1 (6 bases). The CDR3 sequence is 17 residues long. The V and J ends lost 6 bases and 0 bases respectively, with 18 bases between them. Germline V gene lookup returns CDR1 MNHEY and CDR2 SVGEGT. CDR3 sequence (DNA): TGTGCCAGCAGCTCCAAAAGACAGGAGTATAGCAATCAGCCCCAGCATTTT. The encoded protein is CASSSKRQEYSNQPQHF.

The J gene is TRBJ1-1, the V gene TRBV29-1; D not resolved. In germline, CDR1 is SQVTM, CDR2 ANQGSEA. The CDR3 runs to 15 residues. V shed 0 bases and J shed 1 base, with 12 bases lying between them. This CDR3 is CSVEDLSSRNTEAFF. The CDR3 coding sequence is TGCAGCGTTGAAGATCTTTCAAGCCGGAACACTGAAGCTTTCTTT. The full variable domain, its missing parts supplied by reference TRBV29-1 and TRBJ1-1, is SAVISQKPSRDICQRGTSLTIQCQVDSQVTMMFWYRQQPGQSLTLIATANQGSEATYESGFVIDKFPISRPNLTFSTLTVSNMSPEDSSIYLCSVEDLSSRNTEAFFGQGTRLTVV.

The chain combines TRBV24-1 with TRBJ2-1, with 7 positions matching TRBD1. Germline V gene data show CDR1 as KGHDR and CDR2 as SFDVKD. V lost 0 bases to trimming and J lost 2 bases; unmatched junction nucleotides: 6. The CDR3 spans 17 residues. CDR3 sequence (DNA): TGTGCCACCAGTGATTTGCAACGGGACAGTGCCTACAATGAGCAGTTCTTC. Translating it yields CATSDLQRDSAYNEQFF.

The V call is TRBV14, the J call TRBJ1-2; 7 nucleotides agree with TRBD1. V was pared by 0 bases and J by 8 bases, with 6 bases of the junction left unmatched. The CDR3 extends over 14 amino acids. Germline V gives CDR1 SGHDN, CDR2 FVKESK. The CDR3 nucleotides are TGTGCCAGCAGCCAAGAACTAGGACAGGCCGGCTACACCTTC. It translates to CASSQELGQAGYTF.

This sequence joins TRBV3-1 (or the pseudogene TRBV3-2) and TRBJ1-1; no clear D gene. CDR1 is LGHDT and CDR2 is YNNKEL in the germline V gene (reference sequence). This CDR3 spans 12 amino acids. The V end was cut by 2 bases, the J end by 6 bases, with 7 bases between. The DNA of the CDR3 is TGTGCCAGCAGCCAAACTGCCTCTGAAGCTTTCTTT. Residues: CASSQTASEAFF.

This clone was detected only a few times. For the CDR3, the DNA is TGTGCCAGCAGCCCTCAGGATATAAGCTCCTACGAGCAGTACTTC. Residues: CASSPQDISSYEQYF. The rearrangement uses TRBV9 and TRBJ2-7; no clear D gene. The CDR3 spans 15 residues. The V end lost 4 bases, the J end lost 0 bases, and 14 bases lay between the germline ends. CDR1 SGDLS and CDR2 YYNGEE come from the germline V gene.

The CDR3 reads CASSRPGQGFYEQYF. Here the CDR3 DNA reads TGTGCCAGCAGTCGCCCGGGACAGGGCTTCTACGAGCAGTACTTC. V usage is TRBV13 and J usage is TRBJ2-7; TRBD1 matches 9 bases. The CDR3 is made up of 15 amino acids. After removal of 6 bases from V and 3 bases from J, the junction contained 9 bases not matched to a gene. Germline values: CDR1 PRHDT, CDR2 FYEKMQ (reference sequence).

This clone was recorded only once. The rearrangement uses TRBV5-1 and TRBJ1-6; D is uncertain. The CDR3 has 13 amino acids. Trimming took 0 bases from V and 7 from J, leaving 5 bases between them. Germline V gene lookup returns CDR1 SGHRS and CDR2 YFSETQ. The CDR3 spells CASSLDSNSPLHF. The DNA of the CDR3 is TGCGCCAGCAGCTTGGACAGCAATTCACCCCTCCACTTT.

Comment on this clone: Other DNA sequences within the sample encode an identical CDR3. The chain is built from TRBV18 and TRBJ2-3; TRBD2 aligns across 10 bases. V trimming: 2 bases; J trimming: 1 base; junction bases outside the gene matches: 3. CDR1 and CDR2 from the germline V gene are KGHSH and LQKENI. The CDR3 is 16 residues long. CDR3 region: CASSPTGLAGTDTQYF. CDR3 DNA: TGTGCCAGCTCACCAACAGGACTAGCGGGCACAGATACGCAGTATTTT.

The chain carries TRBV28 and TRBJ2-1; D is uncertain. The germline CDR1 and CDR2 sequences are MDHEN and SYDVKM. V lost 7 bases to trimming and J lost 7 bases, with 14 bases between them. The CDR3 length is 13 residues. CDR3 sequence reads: CASNQVTTNEQFF. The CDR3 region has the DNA TGTGCCAGCAATCAGGTAACAACGAATGAGCAGTTCTTC.

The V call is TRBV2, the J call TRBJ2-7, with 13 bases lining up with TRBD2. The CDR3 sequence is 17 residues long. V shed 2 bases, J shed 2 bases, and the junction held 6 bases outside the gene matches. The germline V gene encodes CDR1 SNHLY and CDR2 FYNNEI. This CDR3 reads CASSERTSGRGTYEQYF. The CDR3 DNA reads TGTGCCAGCAGTGAACGAACTAGCGGGAGGGGAACCTACGAGCAGTACTTC.

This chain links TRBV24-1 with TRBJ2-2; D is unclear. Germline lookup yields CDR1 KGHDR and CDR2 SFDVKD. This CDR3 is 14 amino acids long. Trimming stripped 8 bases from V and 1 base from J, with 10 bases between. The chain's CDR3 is CATNSNLNTGELFF. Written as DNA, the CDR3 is TGTGCCACCAACTCGAACTTGAACACCGGGGAGCTGTTTTTT.

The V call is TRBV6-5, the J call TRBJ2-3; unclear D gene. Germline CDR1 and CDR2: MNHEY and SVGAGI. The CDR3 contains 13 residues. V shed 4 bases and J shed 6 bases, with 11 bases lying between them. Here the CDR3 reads CASSSTPPDTQYF. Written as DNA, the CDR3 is TGTGCCAGCAGTTCGACTCCACCGGATACGCAGTATTTT.

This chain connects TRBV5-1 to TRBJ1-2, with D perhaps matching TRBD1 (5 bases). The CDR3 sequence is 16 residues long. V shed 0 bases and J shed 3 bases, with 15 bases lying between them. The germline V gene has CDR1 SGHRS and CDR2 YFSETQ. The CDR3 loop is CASSLAGGRKDYGYTF. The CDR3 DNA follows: TGCGCCAGCAGCTTGGCGGGGGGACGGAAGGACTATGGCTACACCTTC.

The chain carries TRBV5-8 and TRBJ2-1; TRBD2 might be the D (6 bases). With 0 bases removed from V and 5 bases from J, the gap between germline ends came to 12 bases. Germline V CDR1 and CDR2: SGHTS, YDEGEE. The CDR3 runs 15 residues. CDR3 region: CASSLAGLANNEQFF. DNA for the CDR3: TGTGCCAGCAGCTTGGCAGGGCTAGCGAACAATGAGCAGTTCTTC.

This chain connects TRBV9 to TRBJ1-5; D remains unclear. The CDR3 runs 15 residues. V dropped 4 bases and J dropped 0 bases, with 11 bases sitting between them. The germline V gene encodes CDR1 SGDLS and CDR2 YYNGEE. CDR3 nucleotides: TGTGCCAGCAGCCCTTCAGGCAATAGCAATCAGCCCCAGCATTTT. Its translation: CASSPSGNSNQPQHF.

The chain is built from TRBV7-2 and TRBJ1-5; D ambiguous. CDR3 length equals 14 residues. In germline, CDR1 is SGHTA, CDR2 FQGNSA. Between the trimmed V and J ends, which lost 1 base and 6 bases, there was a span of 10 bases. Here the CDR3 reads CASSLGFSVQPQHF. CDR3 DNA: TGTGCCAGCAGCTTAGGGTTCTCAGTTCAGCCCCAGCATTTT.

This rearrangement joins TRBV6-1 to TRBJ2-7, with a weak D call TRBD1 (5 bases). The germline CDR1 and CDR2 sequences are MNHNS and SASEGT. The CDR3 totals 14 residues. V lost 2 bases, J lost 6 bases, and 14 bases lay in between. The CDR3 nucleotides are TGTGCCAGCAGTGAACAGGGCCAAGGGGCCGAGCAGTACTTC. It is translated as CASSEQGQGAEQYF.

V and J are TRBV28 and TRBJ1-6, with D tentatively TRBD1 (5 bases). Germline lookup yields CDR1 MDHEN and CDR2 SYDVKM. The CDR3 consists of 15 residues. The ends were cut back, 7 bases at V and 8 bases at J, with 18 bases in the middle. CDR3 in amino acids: CASTPLPQEYSPLHF. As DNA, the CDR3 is TGTGCCAGCACACCCCTACCACAGGAGTATTCACCCCTCCACTTT. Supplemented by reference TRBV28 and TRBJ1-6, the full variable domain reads DVKVTQSSRYLVKRTGEKVFLECVQDMDHENMFWYRQDPGLGLRLIYFSYDVKMKEKGDIPEGYSVSREKKERFSLILESASTNQTSMYLCASTPLPQEYSPLHFGNGTRLTVT.

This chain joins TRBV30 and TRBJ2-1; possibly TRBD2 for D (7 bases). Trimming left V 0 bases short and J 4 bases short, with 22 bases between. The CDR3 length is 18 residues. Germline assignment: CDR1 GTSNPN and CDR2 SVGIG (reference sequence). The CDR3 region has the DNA TGTGCCTGGAGTGTACAAGGGGGAGGGACGACAGGATACAATGAGCAGTTCTTC. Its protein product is CAWSVQGGGTTGYNEQFF.